These 29 T cell receptor beta chains were sequenced from one sample in a study of blood T cell repertoires in COVID-19. The repertoire was sequenced with immunoSEQ multiplex PCR; TCRdb's copy has only in-frame clones and lacks some. The repertoire has about 440,000 clones, 88% of them found once; the top ten carry about 12%. The sample comprised peripheral blood. Receptor source: a woman aged 45-65 years with COVID-19, enrolled during active disease.

The chain combines TRBV19 with TRBJ1-4, with D tentatively TRBD1 (5 bases). This CDR3 region has 16 residues. V lost 6 bases to trimming and J lost 4 bases, with 18 bases between them. Germline values: CDR1 LNHDA, CDR2 SQIVND (reference sequence). The CDR3 sequence is CASSSSMGGFNEKLFF. The CDR3 DNA sequence: TGTGCCAGTAGCTCCTCGATGGGGGGTTTTAATGAAAAACTGTTTTTT.

The chain carries TRBV24-1 and TRBJ1-1, with TRBD1 as a possible D gene (5 bases). The CDR3 is 11 amino acids. V was clipped by 3 bases and J by 11 bases, with 9 bases between them. Germline CDR1 and CDR2: KGHDR and SFDVKD. In nucleotides, the CDR3 is TGTGCCACCAGTGATGCGGGGCTGGCTTTCTTT. Protein product: CATSDAGLAFF.

V is TRBV28 and J is TRBJ2-7, with 7 bases fitting TRBD1. In germline, CDR1 is MDHEN, CDR2 SYDVKM. V dropped 5 bases and J dropped 4; count of bases not matched to a gene: 8. The CDR3 loop spans 14 amino acids. CDR3 protein: CASSRQGTVYEQYF. CDR3 DNA sequence: TGTGCCAGCAGTCGACAGGGAACTGTTTACGAGCAGTACTTC.

The chain has TRBV16 and TRBJ2-1; 9 bases are shared with TRBD2. The CDR3 runs 14 residues. The trim removed 4 bases at V and 6 bases at J, leaving 4 bases unmatched. Germline V gives CDR1 KGHSY, CDR2 FQNENV. This CDR3 reads CASSPGLASNEQFF. The DNA for the CDR3 is TGTGCCAGCAGCCCGGGACTAGCCTCCAATGAGCAGTTCTTC. The entire variable domain, with the rest obtained from reference TRBV16 and TRBJ2-1, is as follows: GEEVAQTPKHLVRGEGQKAKLYCAPIKGHSYVFWYQQVLKNEFKFLISFQNENVFDETGMPKERFSAKCLPNSPCSLEIQATKLEDSAVYFCASSPGLASNEQFFGPGTRLTVL.

This clone was observed once. This chain uses TRBV18 with TRBJ2-7; 9 positions agree with TRBD1. With V trimmed by 6 bases and J by 6 bases, 6 bases remained unmatched. CDR1 and CDR2 (germline): KGHSH, LQKENI. This CDR3 is built from 13 residues. Written as DNA, the CDR3 is TGTGCCAGCTCCCCGGACAGGGGAGGCGAGCAGTACTTC. Its protein is CASSPDRGGEQYF.

V is TRBV6-5 and J is TRBJ1-2, with 8 bases aligning to TRBD1. CDR3 length: 15 amino acids. Trimming removed 6 bases from V and 4 bases from J; junction bases left unmatched: 10. Germline V lookup: CDR1 MNHEY, CDR2 SVGAGI. The CDR3: CASSHGQGGSYGYTF. DNA of the CDR3: TGTGCCAGCAGCCACGGACAGGGAGGATCCTATGGCTACACCTTC.

The genes are TRBV19 and TRBJ2-2; 12 bases are a match to TRBD2. V trimming: 5 bases; J trimming: 4 bases; junction bases outside the gene matches: 5. The V gene's germline CDR1 is LNHDA and CDR2 SQIVND (reference sequence). The CDR3 is 16 amino acids. The CDR3 loop reads CASSPSGGASTGELFF. CDR3 DNA sequence: TGTGCCAGTAGTCCTAGCGGGGGGGCGTCCACCGGGGAGCTGTTTTTT.

V gene TRBV10-1 combines with J gene TRBJ1-6; 9 positions agree with TRBD1. The V and J ends lost 6 bases and 7 bases, in that order; junction bases with no gene match: 4. Per the germline V gene, CDR1 is WNHNN and CDR2 is SYGVQD (reference sequence). This CDR3 is 14 amino acids long. CDR3 amino acids: CASSRDRVNSPLHF. The CDR3 DNA reads TGCGCCAGCAGCCGGGACAGGGTGAATTCACCCCTCCACTTT.

The rearrangement joins TRBV7-9 to TRBJ1-4; the D is unclear. This CDR3 has 15 residues. The germline CDR1 and CDR2 sequences are SEHNR and FQNEAQ (reference sequence). The ends were cut back, 0 bases at V and 0 bases at J, with 5 bases in the middle. The CDR3 is CASSLAGTTNEKLFF. CDR3 nucleotides: TGTGCCAGCAGCTTAGCGGGCACAACTAATGAAAAACTGTTTTTT.

The rearrangement uses TRBV19 and TRBJ2-7, with TRBD1 identical over 7 bases. V shed 6 bases and J 6 bases; nucleotides not matched to a gene: 11. The CDR3 is made up of 14 amino acids. The germline gives CDR1 LNHDA, CDR2 SQIVND (reference sequence). In nucleotides, the CDR3 is TGTGCCAGTAGCCTGACAGGGAAACTTGCCGAGCAGTACTTC. It encodes CASSLTGKLAEQYF.

The rearrangement uses TRBV5-1 and TRBJ2-7; 9 bases align to TRBD1. Germline trimming cut 4 bases from V and 6 bases from J; bases unmatched to any gene: 8. The CDR3 totals 14 residues. CDR1 and CDR2 (germline): SGHRS, YFSETQ. CDR3 amino acids: CASSPWDRAGEQYF. CDR3 coding DNA: TGCGCCAGCAGCCCATGGGACAGGGCAGGCGAGCAGTACTTC.

This clone was seen a single time. This chain uses TRBV5-1 with TRBJ1-2, with 9 bases lining up with TRBD1. Looked up from germline, CDR1 is SGHRS and CDR2 is YFSETQ. The junction had 4 bases not matched to a gene; V was cut back by 4 bases and J by 0 bases. This CDR3 has 15 amino acids. CDR3 nucleotide sequence: TGCGCCAGCAGCGGACAGGGGACCACTAACTATGGCTACACCTTC. It is translated as CASSGQGTTNYGYTF.

V usage is TRBV7-9 and J usage is TRBJ1-3; D is unclear. The CDR3 consists of 12 residues. Trimming shortened V by 1 base and J by 10 bases, and 8 bases separated the two germline ends. Germline V gene sequence: CDR1 SEHNR, CDR2 FQNEAQ (reference sequence). CDR3 residues: CASSLEPGTIYF. The CDR3 DNA is TGTGCCAGCAGCTTAGAGCCGGGTACCATATATTTT.

This chain connects TRBV2 to TRBJ2-1, with TRBD2 as a possible D gene (6 bases). This CDR3 spans 11 amino acids. The V end lost 4 bases, the J end lost 14 bases, and 12 bases lay between the germline ends. Germline V gene sequence: CDR1 SNHLY, CDR2 FYNNEI. The DNA of the CDR3 is TGTGCCAGCAGTGTGGCGGGGCGGAAGTTCTTC. Amino acids: CASSVAGRKFF.

The V and J genes are TRBV7-3 and TRBJ2-1; 12 positions agree with TRBD2. Looked up from germline, CDR1 is SGHTA and CDR2 is FQGTGA. The CDR3 extends over 18 amino acids. V was pared by 3 bases and J by 0 bases, with 6 bases of the junction left unmatched. CDR3 loop: CASSFRTSGVGSYNEQFF. CDR3 bases: TGTGCCAGCAGCTTTCGGACTAGCGGGGTCGGCTCCTACAATGAGCAGTTCTTC.

The chain employs TRBV7-9 and TRBJ1-2, with D perhaps TRBD1 (5 bases). Germline V lookup: CDR1 SEHNR, CDR2 FQNEAQ (reference sequence). The CDR3 is 13 amino acids. Trimming removed 0 bases from V and 8 bases from J, with 10 bases in between. The chain's CDR3 is CASSLAEGPGYTF. The CDR3 nucleotides are TGTGCCAGCAGCTTAGCGGAGGGGCCCGGCTACACCTTC. Drawing the rest from reference TRBV7-9 and TRBJ1-2, the complete variable domain is DTGVSQNPRHKITKRGQNVTFRCDPISEHNRLYWYRQTLGQGPEFLTYFQNEAQLEKSRLLSDRFSAERPKGSFSTLEIQRTEQGDSAMYLCASSLAEGPGYTFGSGTRLTVV.

The rearrangement uses TRBV6-5 and TRBJ1-1, with D perhaps TRBD1 (5 bases). Germline V gene sequence: CDR1 MNHEY, CDR2 SVGAGI. The CDR3 covers 15 residues. V lost 0 bases, J lost 6 bases, and 14 bases lay in between. CDR3 amino acids: CASSYSGGLRAEAFF. CDR3 nucleotides: TGTGCCAGCAGTTACTCGGGGGGATTGAGGGCTGAAGCTTTCTTT.

The V and J genes are TRBV15 and TRBJ1-1; weak D call: TRBD1 (5 bases). V was clipped by 0 bases and J by 4 bases, with 15 bases between them. CDR1 is LNHNV, CDR2 YYDKDF, per germline (reference sequence). The CDR3 is made up of 16 amino acids. CDR3 region: CATSRDWSGGGTEAFF. The CDR3 bases are TGTGCCACCAGCAGAGATTGGTCCGGGGGGGGCACTGAAGCTTTCTTT.

This chain uses TRBV12-3 or TRBV12-4 with TRBJ1-2; the match to TRBD1 covers 9 bases. The CDR3 spans 13 residues. After removal of 3 bases from V and 7 bases from J, the junction contained 3 bases not matched to a gene. CDR3 sequence reads: CASSFRDRAGYTF. CDR3 in DNA: TGTGCCAGCAGTTTTCGGGACAGGGCTGGCTACACCTTC.

CDR3 bases: TGTGCCAGCAGTGAAACATGGAGCGAAAAACTGTTTTTT. Encoded protein: CASSETWSEKLFF. This chain links TRBV2 with TRBJ1-4; D is unresolved. This CDR3 is built from 13 residues. Per germline, CDR1 SNHLY and CDR2 FYNNEI. V was trimmed by 2 bases and J by 8 bases, leaving 9 bases between them.

A few counts support this clone. V and J are TRBV4-1 and TRBJ1-4; 7 bases agree with TRBD1. With V trimmed by 5 bases and J by 1 base, 4 bases remained unmatched. Germline V gene sequence: CDR1 MGHRA, CDR2 YSYEKL. This CDR3 spans 15 amino acids. CDR3 in DNA: TGCGCCAGCAGCAAGACAGGGTTAACTAATGAAAAACTGTTTTTT. As protein: CASSKTGLTNEKLFF.

Here the CDR3 DNA reads TGTGCCTGGGGCACACAGGGATCTGAAGCTTTCTTT. Translating it yields CAWGTQGSEAFF. J is TRBJ1-1 and V is TRBV30; a weak D match, TRBD1 (6 bases). The CDR3 contains 12 residues. Germline V gene sequence: CDR1 GTSNPN, CDR2 SVGIG (reference sequence). V gave up 5 bases and J gave up 6 bases, with 13 bases separating them.

The gene calls are TRBV30 and TRBJ2-7, with TRBD1 matching over 8 bases. The J segment lost 3 bases and the V segment lost 2 bases, leaving 6 bases of the junction unmatched. Germline CDR1 reads GTSNPN; CDR2 reads SVGIG (reference sequence). The CDR3 sequence is 14 residues long. CDR3 protein: CAWSILGTGYEQYF. As DNA, the CDR3 is TGTGCCTGGAGTATCCTAGGGACAGGCTACGAGCAGTACTTC. Based on the CDR3 plus reference TRBV30 and TRBJ2-7, the full variable domain is SQTIHQWPATLVQPVGSPLSLECTVEGTSNPNLYWYRQAAGRGLQLLFYSVGIGQISSEVPQNLSASRPQDRQFILSSKKLLLSDSGFYLCAWSILGTGYEQYFGPGTRLTVT.

This clone was observed a handful of times. The chain joins TRBV4-1 to TRBJ1-5; tentative D call: TRBD1 (5 bases). Trimming cost V 1 base and J 2 bases, with 15 bases left between them. CDR3 length equals 17 residues. The V gene's germline CDR1 is MGHRA and CDR2 YSYEKL. The CDR3 nucleotides are TGCGCCAGCAGCCAAGTGGGGCGCGGGGTGGGCAATCAGCCCCAGCATTTT. Translating it yields CASSQVGRGVGNQPQHF.

The chain employs TRBV15 and TRBJ1-4; tentative D call: TRBD1 (5 bases). Looked up from germline, CDR1 is LNHNV and CDR2 is YYDKDF (reference sequence). The CDR3 spans 18 residues. Trimming stripped 1 base from V and 3 bases from J, with 18 bases between. The CDR3 is CATSRVHSVGPSNEKLFF. CDR3 DNA: TGTGCCACCAGCAGAGTCCACTCCGTGGGGCCCTCTAATGAAAAACTGTTTTTT.

This clone occurred once. In DNA, the CDR3 is TGTGCCAGCAGCTTAGCGGGGTCGAACACCGGGGAGCTGTTTTTT. Translating it yields CASSLAGSNTGELFF. The rearrangement links TRBV11-2 to TRBJ2-2; D may be TRBD2 (5 bases). Germline assignment: CDR1 SGHAT and CDR2 FQNNGV. V shed 1 base and J shed 0 bases, with 6 bases lying between them. This CDR3 has 15 amino acids.

Many counts were recorded for this clone. This chain connects TRBV5-4 to TRBJ2-7; TRBD1 matches at 9 bases. The V segment lost 3 bases and the J segment 5 bases; nucleotides outside the gene matches: 9. CDR1 is SGHNT and CDR2 is YYREEE in the germline V gene (reference sequence). The CDR3 loop spans 15 amino acids. CDR3 residues: CASSYRTGQGNEQYF. DNA of the CDR3: TGTGCCAGCAGCTATAGGACGGGACAGGGTAACGAGCAGTACTTC.

As regards this clone: The sample has other DNA sequences that encode this CDR3 too. The chain combines TRBV10-3 with TRBJ2-7; D perhaps matches TRBD1 (6 bases). The V gene lost 3 bases and the J gene lost 3 bases, with 6 bases spanning the gap. CDR3 length: 12 residues. Germline CDR1 and CDR2: ENHRY and SYGVKD. CDR3 loop: CAISEQGYEQYF. The CDR3 DNA follows: TGTGCCATCAGTGAACAGGGCTACGAGCAGTACTTC.

CDR3 nucleotides: TGTGCCAGCAGCTTCGGACAGGGACCACCGAACACTGAAGCTTTCTTT. Translated: CASSFGQGPPNTEAFF. The chain combines TRBV5-4 with TRBJ1-1; 8 nucleotides agree with TRBD1. The CDR3 loop spans 16 amino acids. The V and J ends lost 2 bases and 1 base, in that order; junction bases with no gene match: 7. Germline V gene lookup returns CDR1 SGHNT and CDR2 YYREEE (reference sequence).